These 12 T cell receptor beta chains were sequenced from one sample in a study of shared clonotypes between healthy human individuals. Clones were sequenced by immunoSEQ multiplex PCR, and TCRdb holds only the in-frame ones, with some missing. The table records 230,000 or so clones, 60% to 80% of them present only once. Sequenced sample: memory CD4+ T cells sorted from blood. Subset meaning: CD45RA-negative fraction. Receptor source: a man aged 30-40 years in good health.

The chain is built from TRBV7-2 and TRBJ2-3; the D gene is possibly TRBD2 (5 bases). The CDR3 loop spans 14 amino acids. V gave up 4 bases and J gave up 2 bases, with 10 bases separating them. CDR1 SGHTA and CDR2 FQGNSA come from the germline V gene. The CDR3 DNA is TGTGCCAGCAGCTCTAGCTTTTTCACAGATACGCAGTATTTT. Its translation is CASSSSFFTDTQYF.

This chain connects TRBV5-1 to TRBJ2-3, with 7 nucleotides matching TRBD2. V was clipped by 4 bases and J by 0 bases; unmatched bases: 8. Germline CDR1 reads SGHRS; CDR2 reads YFSETQ. The CDR3 is 16 residues long. CDR3 DNA sequence: TGCGCCAGCAGCCCCCTGCGGGGGACTAGCACAGATACGCAGTATTTT. Protein product: CASSPLRGTSTDTQYF. The variable domain in full, completed from reference TRBV5-1 and TRBJ2-3, reads KAGVTQTPRYLIKTRGQQVTLSCSPISGHRSVSWYQQTPGQGLQFLFEYFSETQRNKGNFPGRFSGRQFSNSRSEMNVSTLELGDSALYLCASSPLRGTSTDTQYFGPGTRLTVL.

V and J are TRBV29-1 and TRBJ1-1; possibly TRBD1 for D (5 bases). V was cut by 3 bases and J by 5 bases, with 16 bases left in between. The CDR3 length is 14 residues. In germline, CDR1 is SQVTM, CDR2 ANQGSEA. CDR3 sequence: CSVDGDGPKTEAFF. The CDR3 region has the DNA TGCAGCGTTGACGGGGACGGGCCAAAGACTGAAGCTTTCTTT. Full variable domain (missing parts from reference TRBV29-1 and TRBJ1-1): SAVISQKPSRDICQRGTSLTIQCQVDSQVTMMFWYRQQPGQSLTLIATANQGSEATYESGFVIDKFPISRPNLTFSTLTVSNMSPEDSSIYLCSVDGDGPKTEAFFGQGTRLTVV.

The chain employs TRBV11-1 and TRBJ2-3; 7 bases match TRBD1. The CDR3 has 14 residues. With V trimmed by 1 base and J by 4 bases, 2 bases remained unmatched. In germline, CDR1 is SGHAT, CDR2 FQDESV (reference sequence). CDR3 in DNA: TGTGCCAGCAGCTTAGACAGGGGACCAGATACGCAGTATTTT. Translating gives CASSLDRGPDTQYF.

The chain is built from TRBV18 and TRBJ2-1; possible D gene TRBD2, 6 bases. Germline CDR1 and CDR2: KGHSH and LQKENI. Trimming cost V 3 bases and J 5 bases, with 14 bases left between them. CDR3 size: 15 residues. The CDR3 region has the DNA TGTGCCAGCTCACCCCTCTTGGACTACAACAATGAGCAGTTCTTC. Its translation is CASSPLLDYNNEQFF.

This clone appeared once. The chain joins TRBV5-6 to TRBJ2-3; 10 nucleotides agree with TRBD2. The ends lost 4 bases at V and 1 base at J; junction bases unmatched: 9. Germline V CDR1 and CDR2: SGHDT, YYEEEE. The CDR3 contains 17 residues. The CDR3 region is CASSRKPGLARTDTQYF. The CDR3 DNA follows: TGTGCCAGCAGCCGCAAACCGGGACTAGCGCGCACAGATACGCAGTATTTT.

The chain couples TRBV5-6 to TRBJ1-5, with D possibly matching TRBD1 (5 bases). V was shortened by 4 bases and J by 2 bases, with 10 bases between the two germline ends. The germline gives CDR1 SGHDT, CDR2 YYEEEE. This CDR3 contains 14 residues. In DNA, the CDR3 is TGTGCCAGCAGCGCCGGAGGGGGCAATCAGCCCCAGCATTTT. Its translation: CASSAGGGNQPQHF. Combining the CDR3 with reference TRBV5-6 and TRBJ1-5 gives the whole variable domain DAGVTQSPTHLIKTRGQQVTLRCSPKSGHDTVSWYQQALGQGPQFIFQYYEEEERQRGNFPDRFSGHQFPNYSSELNVNALLLGDSALYLCASSAGGGNQPQHFGDGTRLSIL.

The chain joins TRBV6-5 to TRBJ1-5; D not resolved. Between the trimmed V and J ends, which lost 9 bases and 0 bases, there was a span of 15 bases. From germline, CDR1 is MNHEY and CDR2 SVGAGI. This CDR3 comprises 15 residues. CDR3 region: CASKIRAYSNQPQHF. In nucleotides, the CDR3 is TGTGCCAGTAAAATTAGAGCATATAGCAATCAGCCCCAGCATTTT.

The chain couples TRBV18 to TRBJ2-3; D is ambiguous. From germline, CDR1 is KGHSH and CDR2 LQKENI. V was shortened by 1 base and J by 2 bases, with 4 bases between the two germline ends. There are 13 residues in the CDR3. CDR3 DNA: TGTGCCAGCTCACCACAAATCACAGATACGCAGTATTTT. This gives the protein CASSPQITDTQYF.

V gene TRBV11-2 combines with J gene TRBJ2-2; D could derive from TRBD1 or TRBD2 (5 bases each). V lost 4 bases and J 5 bases, leaving 17 bases between the germline ends. The V gene's germline CDR1 is SGHAT and CDR2 FQNNGV. The CDR3 contains 16 residues. The CDR3 loop reads CASSSFSGTYTGELFF. CDR3 DNA sequence: TGTGCCAGCAGCTCATTTTCCGGGACGTATACCGGGGAGCTGTTTTTT. The full variable domain, with the rest looked up from reference TRBV11-2 and TRBJ2-2, is EAGVAQSPRYKIIEKRQSVAFWCNPISGHATLYWYQQILGQGPKLLIQFQNNGVVDDSQLPKDRFSAERLKGVDSTLKIQPAKLEDSAVYLCASSSFSGTYTGELFFGEGSRLTVL.

This chain links TRBV28 with TRBJ2-1; 9 nucleotides agree with TRBD1. The V segment lost 1 base and the J segment 6 bases; nucleotides outside the gene matches: 1. Germline assignment: CDR1 MDHEN and CDR2 SYDVKM. The CDR3 loop spans 14 amino acids. The CDR3 reads CASSLSGQGNEQFF. In DNA, the CDR3 is TGTGCCAGCAGTTTATCGGGACAGGGCAATGAGCAGTTCTTC. The full variable domain, with the rest looked up from reference TRBV28 and TRBJ2-1, is DVKVTQSSRYLVKRTGEKVFLECVQDMDHENMFWYRQDPGLGLRLIYFSYDVKMKEKGDIPEGYSVSREKKERFSLILESASTNQTSMYLCASSLSGQGNEQFFGPGTRLTVL.

This clone occurred once. The rearrangement uses TRBV5-6 and TRBJ2-6, with a weak D call TRBD1 (5 bases). V lost 7 bases and J lost 0, with 14 bases in between. Germline lookup yields CDR1 SGHDT and CDR2 YYEEEE. The CDR3 sequence is 16 residues long. The CDR3 nucleotides are TGTGCCAGCGGCGAGACAGAGTACTCTGGGGCCAACGTCCTGACTTTC. Translated: CASGETEYSGANVLTF.